This T cell receptor beta chain was observed in a study of somatic mutations in cytotoxic T cells in rheumatoid arthritis. Study context: Patient blood, approximately 32 ml in EDTA, was obtained immediately after diagnosis and prior to the start of any treatment. Some V beta antibody-stained T-cell populations were flow-sorted at nearly 100% purity, including V beta1+ cells sequenced for TCRB.

Trimming cost V 4 bases and J 8 bases, with 14 bases left between them. CDR3 length: 14 amino acids. From germline, CDR1 is MNHEY and CDR2 SMNVEV (reference sequence). In the authors' workflow: Some patient CD8+ clones were larger than 1%, and these rarely matched published virus-specific TCRB sequences. TCRdb's table, derived via immunoSEQ multiplex PCR, lists solely in-frame clones and lacks some. That table is the source of V, J and clone size, and D and trimming were worked out from the DNA. There are about 18,000 clones in the sample; approximately 71% occur only once, and 18% lies in the top ten.

Sequencing was carried out using CD8+ T cells sorted from blood. The receptor comes from an adult with rheumatoid arthritis. The gene calls are TRBV27 and TRBJ1-4; tentatively, D is TRBD1 (5 bases). CDR3 DNA: TGTGCCAGCAGTTATGGGACGGTCGGGGAAAAACTGTTTTTT. Translation: CASSYGTVGEKLFF.